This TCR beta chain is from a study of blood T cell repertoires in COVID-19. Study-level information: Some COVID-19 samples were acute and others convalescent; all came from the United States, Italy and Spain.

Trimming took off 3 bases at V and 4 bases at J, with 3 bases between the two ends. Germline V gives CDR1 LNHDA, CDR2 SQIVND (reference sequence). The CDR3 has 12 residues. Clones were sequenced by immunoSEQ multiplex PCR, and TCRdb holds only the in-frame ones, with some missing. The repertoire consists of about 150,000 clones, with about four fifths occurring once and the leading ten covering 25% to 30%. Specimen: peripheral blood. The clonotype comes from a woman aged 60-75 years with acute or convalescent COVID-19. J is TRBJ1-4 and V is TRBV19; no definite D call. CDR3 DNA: TGTGCCAGTAGTATTTATAATGAAAAACTGTTTTTT. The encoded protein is CASSIYNEKLFF.